This T cell receptor beta chain was identified in a study of T cells after yellow fever vaccination. Looking at the study overall: SMART-Seq v4 Ultra Low Input prepared libraries from low-cell fractions. Study-level results: Most clones from primary vaccination resurfaced after the booster (about 95% CD4, more than 75% CD8). The bulk population could contribute abundant contaminating clonotypes to FACS-sorted repertoires.

CDR3 length equals 13 residues. Germline V gene sequence: CDR1 SGHNT, CDR2 YYREEE (reference sequence). The germline V and J ends were trimmed by 4 bases and 4 bases, with 8 bases remaining between them. TCRdb re-called the 5' RACE reads with MiXCR, one entry per CDR3 protein. The top ten hold approximately 2.4% of the sample, which has 150,000 or so distinct CDR3 sequences, 6% to 7.5% seen once. This clonotype was counted many times. The antigen remains unidentified. The chain uses TRBV5-4 and TRBJ1-4; D is unclear. The sample in question was CD4+ T cells sorted from PBMCs, obtained about 5 days after the first yellow fever vaccination. The clonotype originates from a man younger than 30 who received the YFV17D yellow fever vaccine. CDR3 loop: CASSTSGNEKLFF. The CDR3 bases are TGTGCCAGCAGCACCTCCGGTAATGAAAAACTGTTTTTT.